Listed below are T cell receptor beta chains from one sample, sequenced in a study of CD8 T cell repertoires and HIV-1 epitope variants. TCRdb keeps only in-frame clones here, not all; method: immunoSEQ multiplex PCR. The top ten hold approximately 39% of the sample, which has about 5,000 clones, just over 65% seen once. Their antigens remain unidentified. The specimen was cultured CD8+ T cells derived from PBMCs. These receptors all come from a male donor with HIV. The CDR3 runs from the conserved cysteine through the conserved F or W. The D gene is left open where the match is weak. The size entry is marked missing in some rows and otherwise reads once, few, many or a size class.

V gene,D gene,clone size,J gene,CDR3 DNA,CDR3 protein
TRBV19,TRBD1,.,TRBJ1-2,TGTGCCAGTAGTATCTTGGGGACAGGGGACGTCAATGGCTACACCTTC,CASSILGTGDVNGYTF
TRBV5-1,.,.,TRBJ1-1,TGCGCCAGCAGCTTGGAACGTGTTCGAGACACTGAAGCTTTCTTT,CASSLERVRDTEAFF
TRBV27,.,.,TRBJ1-1,TGTGCCAGCAGTTTAACCCCGAGCGCTGAAGCTTTCTTT,CASSLTPSAEAFF
TRBV9,TRBD2,few,TRBJ2-7,TGTGCCAGCAGCGCTGCCCCGGGAGGGCAACACGAGCAGTACTTC,CASSAAPGGQHEQYF
TRBV28,.,.,TRBJ2-1,TGTGCCAGCAGTGGAACAAGCAAAAGCTCCTACAATGAGCAGTTCTTC,CASSGTSKSSYNEQFF
TRBV5-1,.,.,TRBJ2-5,TGCGCCAGCAGCGAGGGACGGAGTAGTTGGGAGACCCAGTACTTC,CASSEGRSSWETQYF
TRBV6-6,TRBD2,.,TRBJ2-3,TGTGCCAGCAGCTACCTAGCGGGGGACGTTACAGATACGCAGTATTTT,CASSYLAGDVTDTQYF
TRBV5-4,TRBD1,.,TRBJ1-2,TGTGCCAGCAGCTTGGATCCCGGGACAGGAATCAACTATGGCTACACCTTC,CASSLDPGTGINYGYTF
TRBV11-2,.,.,TRBJ1-2,TGTGCCAGCAGCAATGCCGCTAACTATGGCTACACCTTC,CASSNAANYGYTF
TRBV27,TRBD2,few,TRBJ2-7,TGTGCCAGCAGTTTATACCTAGCGGGGGGCTACGAGCAGTACTTC,CASSLYLAGGYEQYF
TRBV7-9,.,medium-sized,TRBJ2-1,TGTGCCAGCTTACAGGGAGGTGAGCAGTTCTTC,CASLQGGEQFF
TRBV27,TRBD1,few,TRBJ1-1,TGTGCCAGCAGTTCCCCCGGGACAGGGGTGATTTCCACTGAAGCTTTCTTT,CASSSPGTGVISTEAFF
TRBV4-3,TRBD2,.,TRBJ2-2,TGCGCCAGCAGCCAAGCCATACAGCGGGGTAACACCGGGGAGCTGTTTTTT,CASSQAIQRGNTGELFF
TRBV2,TRBD1,.,TRBJ1-2,TGTGCCAGCAGAGAGGGGACCGGACAGGGAAACAGCTATGGCTACACCTTC,CASREGTGQGNSYGYTF
TRBV6-1,.,.,TRBJ2-1,TGTGCCAGCAGTGCAATATGGACTTTAATAGGGGATAGGTATGAGCAGTTCTTC,CASSAIWTLIGDRYEQFF
TRBV27,.,.,TRBJ1-1,TGTGCCAGCAGTTTATCTCAGGGCATTCCCACTGAAGCTTTCTTT,CASSLSQGIPTEAFF
TRBV14,TRBD2,.,TRBJ2-3,TGTGCCAGCAGCCAAGATAGGAGGGAGGGCCGGGGAGATACGCAGTATTTT,CASSQDRREGRGDTQYF
TRBV5-5,.,.,TRBJ1-5,TGTGCCAGCAGCTTGGGCAGGGAGGTTCAGCCCCAGCATTTT,CASSLGREVQPQHF
TRBV5-4,.,.,TRBJ2-1,TGTGCCAGCAGCCTGGAGGGGGGTATGGGTGAGCAGTTCTTC,CASSLEGGMGEQFF
TRBV15,.,.,TRBJ1-1,TGTGCCACCAGCAGAGACCGGGGTTTAAACACTGAAGCTTTCTTT,CATSRDRGLNTEAFF
TRBV30,.,.,TRBJ2-3,TGTGCCTGGAGTGCTACTGGGGGCTGGACAGATACGCAGTATTTT,CAWSATGGWTDTQYF